One sample yielded the 5 T cell receptor beta chains listed below, sequenced in a study of regulatory T cells in long-lasting Graves disease. The time point: newly diagnosed GD, antithyroid drugs for less than 3 months. Extracted RNA from PBMCs served as the source of the TCR library. To make TCR beta libraries, researchers used iRepertoire HTBI primers and Arm-PCR of CDR3 regions. TCRdb passed the multiplex PCR reads through MiXCR, listing each CDR3 protein once. This table holds 550,000 to 600,000 distinct CDR3 sequences, 15% to 20% found once. This sample was also put to use in a study of T cells in Graves' hyperthyroidism and ophthalmopathy.

This sample comprised peripheral blood mononuclear cells (PBMCs), obtained at new diagnosis, from a patient treated with antithyroid drugs. The receptors derive from a man aged 18 to 29 with Graves disease.

The chain uses TRBV7-2 and TRBJ2-5, with D unresolved. CDR3 length equals 17 residues. In germline, CDR1 is SGHTA, CDR2 FQGNSA. The V end lost 2 bases, the J end lost 6 bases, and 22 bases lay between the germline ends. This chain's CDR3 is CASSLRPIHSLRKTQYF. CDR3 bases: TGTGCCAGCAGCTTAAGGCCCATCCATAGTTTGCGGAAGACCCAGTACTTC.

This clonotype was seen ten or more times. V is TRBV12-3 or TRBV12-4 and J is TRBJ1-2, with 9 bases identical to TRBD1. Trimming cost V 4 bases and J 1 base; bases outside gene matches: 4. The CDR3 runs 15 residues. The CDR3 DNA is TGTGCCAGCAGTTCACCGGGACAGGGTAACTATGGCTACACCTTC. This codes for CASSSPGQGNYGYTF.

This clonotype turned up a few times. V usage is TRBV5-1 and J usage is TRBJ2-2, with D possibly being TRBD2 (5 bases). V was trimmed by 4 bases and J by 4 bases, leaving 14 bases between them. The CDR3 has 15 residues. Germline CDR1 reads SGHRS; CDR2 reads YFSETQ. As DNA, the CDR3 is TGCGCCAGCAGCGGCGTTAATGCGGGCACCGGGGAGCTGTTTTTT. Its translation is CASSGVNAGTGELFF.

This clonotype was seen at least ten times. The V gene is TRBV28, the J gene TRBJ2-7, with TRBD2 as a possible D gene (5 bases). CDR3 length: 14 residues. The germline V and J ends were trimmed by 6 bases and 6 bases, with 18 bases remaining between them. Germline assignment: CDR1 MDHEN and CDR2 SYDVKM. DNA for the CDR3: TGTGCCAGCAGCCGAGGGTTTGCGTATTGCGAGCAGTACTTC. Amino acid sequence: CASSRGFAYCEQYF.

This clonotype was seen repeatedly, ten times or more. The chain couples TRBV20-1 to TRBJ2-1, with D possibly TRBD1 on 6 matching bases. Trimming took off 6 bases at V and 4 bases at J, with 19 bases between the two ends. Per germline, CDR1 DFQATT and CDR2 SNEGSKA (reference sequence). This CDR3 region has 15 residues. CDR3 region: CSAIGGTGWYNEQFF. The CDR3 DNA is TGCAGTGCCATAGGGGGAACGGGGTGGTACAATGAGCAGTTCTTC.